The 8 T cell receptor beta chains below come from one sample, sequenced in a study of T cell repertoires in cytomegalovirus infection. MiXCR, run by TCRdb on the reads, gives a single entry per CDR3 protein. The sample yields around 180,000 distinct CDR3 sequences, 25% to 30% seen once. The sequenced material came from PBMCs. The receptors originated from a human donor in good health (CMV status not recorded). Some clones in this sample may be carry-over from other donors' samples.

This sequence joins TRBV7-2 and TRBJ1-2; possibly TRBD1 for D (6 bases). With 4 bases removed from V and 8 bases from J, the gap between germline ends came to 20 bases. The CDR3 has 15 residues. Germline-derived CDR1 and CDR2 are SGHTA and FQGNSA. The CDR3 nucleotides read TGTGCCAGCAGCTACAATTATGACAGGAACGACGGCTACACCTTC. It codes for CASSYNYDRNDGYTF.

This clonotype was observed many times. The gene calls are TRBV7-8 and TRBJ1-1; 12 nucleotides agree with TRBD1. The germline V gene encodes CDR1 SGHVS and CDR2 FQNEAQ. Trimming took 2 bases from V and 4 from J; bases not matched to a gene: 14. The CDR3 extends over 19 amino acids. The CDR3 bases are TGTGCCAGCAGCTTAACCAGAACTGGGGGACAGGGGGCAGGCACTGAAGCTTTCTTT. This encodes CASSLTRTGGQGAGTEAFF.

J is TRBJ2-1 and V is TRBV20-1; 8 nucleotides agree with TRBD2. J was trimmed by 5 bases and V by 3 bases; bases with no gene match: 6. The CDR3 is made up of 14 amino acids. Germline V gene sequence: CDR1 DFQATT, CDR2 SNEGSKA (reference sequence). Here the CDR3 reads CSASRTSNDNEQFF. DNA for the CDR3: TGCAGTGCTAGCCGGACTAGCAACGACAATGAGCAGTTCTTC.

The gene calls are TRBV7-2 and TRBJ2-3; 12 bases are a match to TRBD2. Germline trimming cut 5 bases from V and 2 bases from J; bases unmatched to any gene: 5. This CDR3 region has 16 residues. CDR1 and CDR2 from the germline V gene are SGHTA and FQGNSA. The CDR3 DNA reads TGTGCCAGCAGCCCAGGACTAGCGGGGATCACAGATACGCAGTATTTT. Translation: CASSPGLAGITDTQYF.

This sequence joins TRBV12-3 or TRBV12-4 and TRBJ2-2; 9 bases line up with TRBD2. CDR3 length equals 17 residues. Trimming at V came to 1 base and at J to 0 bases, leaving 3 bases not matched to a gene. The CDR3 spells CASSLGPSGANTGELFF. The CDR3 DNA reads as TGTGCCAGCAGTTTAGGTCCTAGCGGGGCGAACACCGGGGAGCTGTTTTTT.

The chain has TRBV6-6 and TRBJ1-5; unclear D gene. Germline V gives CDR1 MNHNY, CDR2 SVGAGI (reference sequence). The CDR3 is 14 amino acids. V was shortened by 0 bases and J by 7 bases, with 10 bases between the two germline ends. CDR3 DNA: TGTGCCAGCAGTTACTCGACGAGCGGGCAGCCCCAGCATTTT. It specifies CASSYSTSGQPQHF.

Ten or more counts support this clonotype. This rearrangement joins TRBV7-8 to TRBJ2-6; weak D call: TRBD1 (5 bases). V gave up 5 bases and J gave up 0 bases, with 8 bases separating them. CDR1 and CDR2 (germline): SGHVS, FQNEAQ. This CDR3 is built from 15 residues. CDR3 in amino acids: CASSTRDSGANVLTF. CDR3 DNA sequence: TGTGCCAGCAGCACCAGGGACTCTGGGGCCAACGTCCTGACTTTC.

This clonotype appeared a few times. V and J are TRBV5-8 and TRBJ2-2; weak D call: TRBD2 (5 bases). V was pared by 2 bases and J by 1 base, with 9 bases between. This CDR3 is 15 amino acids long. CDR1 and CDR2 from the germline V gene are SGHTS and YDEGEE. The CDR3 loop is CASSLGLRNTGELFF. The CDR3 DNA reads as TGTGCCAGCAGCTTAGGACTCCGGAACACCGGGGAGCTGTTTTTT.